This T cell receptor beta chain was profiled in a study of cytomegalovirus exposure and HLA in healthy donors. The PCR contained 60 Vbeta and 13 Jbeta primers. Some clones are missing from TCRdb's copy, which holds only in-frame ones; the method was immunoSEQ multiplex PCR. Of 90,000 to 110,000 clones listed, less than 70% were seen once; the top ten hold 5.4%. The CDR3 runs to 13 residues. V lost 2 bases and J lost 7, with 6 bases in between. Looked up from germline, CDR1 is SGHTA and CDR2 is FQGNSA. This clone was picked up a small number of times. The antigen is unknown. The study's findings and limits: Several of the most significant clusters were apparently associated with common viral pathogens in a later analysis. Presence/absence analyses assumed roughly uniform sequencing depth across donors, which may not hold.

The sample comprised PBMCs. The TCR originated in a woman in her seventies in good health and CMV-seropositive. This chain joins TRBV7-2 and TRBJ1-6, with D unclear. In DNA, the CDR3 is TGTGCCAGCAGCTTAACGGGGAATTCACCCCTCCACTTT. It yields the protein CASSLTGNSPLHF.